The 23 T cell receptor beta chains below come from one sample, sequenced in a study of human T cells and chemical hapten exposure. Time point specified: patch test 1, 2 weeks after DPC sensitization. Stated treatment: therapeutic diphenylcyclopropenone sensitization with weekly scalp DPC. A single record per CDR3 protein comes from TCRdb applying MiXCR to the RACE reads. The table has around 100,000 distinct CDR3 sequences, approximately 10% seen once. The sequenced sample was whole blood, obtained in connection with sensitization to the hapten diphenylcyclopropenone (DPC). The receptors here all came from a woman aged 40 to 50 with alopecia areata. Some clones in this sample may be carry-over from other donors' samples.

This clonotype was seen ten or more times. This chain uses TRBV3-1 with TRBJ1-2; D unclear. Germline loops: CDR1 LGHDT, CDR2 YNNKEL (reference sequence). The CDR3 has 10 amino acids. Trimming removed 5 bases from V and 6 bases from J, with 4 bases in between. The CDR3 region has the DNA TGTGCCAGCAGCGGGGATGGCTACACCTTC. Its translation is CASSGDGYTF.

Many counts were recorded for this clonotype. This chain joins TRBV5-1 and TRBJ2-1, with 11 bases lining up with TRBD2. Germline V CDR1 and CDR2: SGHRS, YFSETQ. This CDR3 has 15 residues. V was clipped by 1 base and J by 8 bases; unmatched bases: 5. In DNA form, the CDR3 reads TGCGCCAGCAGCTTGACTAGCGGGAGTGGTGATGAGCAGTTCTTC. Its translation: CASSLTSGSGDEQFF.

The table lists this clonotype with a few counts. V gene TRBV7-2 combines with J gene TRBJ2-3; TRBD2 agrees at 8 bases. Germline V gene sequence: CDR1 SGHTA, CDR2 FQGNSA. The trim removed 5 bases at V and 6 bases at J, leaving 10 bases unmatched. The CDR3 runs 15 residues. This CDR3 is CASSTPQAGVDTQYF. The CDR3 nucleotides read TGTGCCAGCAGCACCCCCCAAGCGGGGGTGGATACGCAGTATTTT.

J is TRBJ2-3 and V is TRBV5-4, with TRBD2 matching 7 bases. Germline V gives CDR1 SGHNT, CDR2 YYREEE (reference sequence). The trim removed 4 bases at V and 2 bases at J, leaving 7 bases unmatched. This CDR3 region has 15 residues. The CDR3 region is CASSPGTTPTDTQYF. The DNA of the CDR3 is TGTGCCAGCAGCCCCGGGACTACCCCCACAGATACGCAGTATTTT.

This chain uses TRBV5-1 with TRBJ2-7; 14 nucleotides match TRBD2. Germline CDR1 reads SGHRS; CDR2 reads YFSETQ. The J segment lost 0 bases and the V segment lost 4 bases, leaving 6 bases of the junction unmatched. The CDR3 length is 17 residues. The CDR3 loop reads CASSRLGTSGSSYEQYF. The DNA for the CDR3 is TGCGCCAGCAGCCGCCTTGGGACTAGCGGGAGCTCCTACGAGCAGTACTTC. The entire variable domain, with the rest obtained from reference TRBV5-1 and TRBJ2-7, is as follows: KAGVTQTPRYLIKTRGQQVTLSCSPISGHRSVSWYQQTPGQGLQFLFEYFSETQRNKGNFPGRFSGRQFSNSRSEMNVSTLELGDSALYLCASSRLGTSGSSYEQYFGPGTRLTVT.

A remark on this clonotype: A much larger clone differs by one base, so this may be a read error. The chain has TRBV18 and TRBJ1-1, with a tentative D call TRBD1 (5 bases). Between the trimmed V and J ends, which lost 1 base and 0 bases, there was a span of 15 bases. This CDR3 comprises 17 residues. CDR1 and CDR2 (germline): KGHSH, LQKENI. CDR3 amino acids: CASSPLSGLNLNTEAFF. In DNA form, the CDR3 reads TGTGCCAGCTCACCACTTTCAGGGCTCAACTTGAACACTGAAGCTTTCTTT.

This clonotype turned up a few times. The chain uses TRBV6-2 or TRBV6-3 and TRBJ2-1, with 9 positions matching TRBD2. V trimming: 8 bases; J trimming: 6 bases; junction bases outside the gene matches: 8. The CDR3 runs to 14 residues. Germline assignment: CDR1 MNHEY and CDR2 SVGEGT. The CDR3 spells CASVGSGRSNEQFF. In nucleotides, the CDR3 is TGTGCCAGCGTAGGGAGCGGGAGGAGCAATGAGCAGTTCTTC.

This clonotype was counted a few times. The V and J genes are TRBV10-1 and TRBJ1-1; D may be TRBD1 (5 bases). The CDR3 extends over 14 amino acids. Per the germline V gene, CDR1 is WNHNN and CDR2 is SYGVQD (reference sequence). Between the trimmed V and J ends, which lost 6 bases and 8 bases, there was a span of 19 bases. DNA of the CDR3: TGCGCCAGCAGCGCCGAACCGACGACAGCCGAAGCTTTCTTT. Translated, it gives CASSAEPTTAEAFF.

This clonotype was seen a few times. This chain's CDR3 is CASSSTVRDSLLGANVLTF. CDR3 nucleotides: TGTGCCAGCAGTTCCACCGTCCGGGACAGTCTATTAGGGGCCAACGTCCTGACTTTC. The gene calls are TRBV27 and TRBJ2-6; TRBD1 matches at 7 bases. This CDR3 region has 19 residues. Trimming removed 4 bases from V and 4 bases from J; junction bases left unmatched: 16. The germline gives CDR1 MNHEY, CDR2 SMNVEV (reference sequence). Together with reference TRBV27 and TRBJ2-6, the CDR3 gives the full variable domain: EAQVTQNPRYLITVTGKKLTVTCSQNMNHEYMSWYRQDPGLGLRQIYYSMNVEVTDKGDVPEGYKVSRKEKRNFPLILESPSPNQTSLYFCASSSTVRDSLLGANVLTFGAGSRLTVL.

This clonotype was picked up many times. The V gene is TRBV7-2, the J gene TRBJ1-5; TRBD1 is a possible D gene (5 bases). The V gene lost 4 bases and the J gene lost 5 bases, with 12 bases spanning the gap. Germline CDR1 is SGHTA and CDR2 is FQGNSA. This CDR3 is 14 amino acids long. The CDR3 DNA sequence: TGTGCCAGCAGCTGGGTACCACAGGATCAGCCCCAGCATTTT. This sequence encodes CASSWVPQDQPQHF.

The chain's CDR3 is CASSPPSGDIYEQYF. The CDR3 DNA reads as TGTGCCAGTAGTCCCCCGAGCGGGGATATCTACGAGCAGTACTTC. The chain uses TRBV19 and TRBJ2-7; the match to TRBD2 covers 7 bases. The V and J ends lost 5 bases and 3 bases, in that order; junction bases with no gene match: 10. This CDR3 is 15 amino acids long. CDR1 is LNHDA and CDR2 is SQIVND in the germline V gene (reference sequence).

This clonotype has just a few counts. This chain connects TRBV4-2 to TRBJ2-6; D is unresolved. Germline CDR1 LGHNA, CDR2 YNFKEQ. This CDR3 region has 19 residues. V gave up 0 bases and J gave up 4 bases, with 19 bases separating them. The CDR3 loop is CASSQDWAGAELGANVLTF. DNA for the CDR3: TGTGCCAGCAGCCAAGATTGGGCAGGTGCCGAACTCGGGGCCAACGTCCTGACTTTC.

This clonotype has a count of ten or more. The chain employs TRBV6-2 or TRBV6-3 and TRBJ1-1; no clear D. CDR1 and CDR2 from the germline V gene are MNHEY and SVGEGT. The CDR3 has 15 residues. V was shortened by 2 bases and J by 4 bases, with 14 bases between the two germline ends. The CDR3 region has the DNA TGTGCCAGCAGTTACGTGGGTCGCGGGTTCACTGAAGCTTTCTTT. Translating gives CASSYVGRGFTEAFF.

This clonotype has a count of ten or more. The DNA of the CDR3 is TGCAGCGCCTACGGACAGGTGCCCCTATTTGGCTACACCTTC. Its protein is CSAYGQVPLFGYTF. The chain carries TRBV29-1 and TRBJ1-2, with 7 bases that match TRBD1. Trimming took 7 bases from V and 7 from J; bases not matched to a gene: 15. Germline assignment: CDR1 SQVTM and CDR2 ANQGSEA. There are 14 residues in the CDR3.

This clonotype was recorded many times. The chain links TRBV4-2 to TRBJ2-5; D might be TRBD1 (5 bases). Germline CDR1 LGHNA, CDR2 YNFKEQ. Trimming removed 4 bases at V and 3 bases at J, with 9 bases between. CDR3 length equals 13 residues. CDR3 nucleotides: TGTGCCAGCAGCCCTGGACAAGAAGAGACCCAGTACTTC. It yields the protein CASSPGQEETQYF.

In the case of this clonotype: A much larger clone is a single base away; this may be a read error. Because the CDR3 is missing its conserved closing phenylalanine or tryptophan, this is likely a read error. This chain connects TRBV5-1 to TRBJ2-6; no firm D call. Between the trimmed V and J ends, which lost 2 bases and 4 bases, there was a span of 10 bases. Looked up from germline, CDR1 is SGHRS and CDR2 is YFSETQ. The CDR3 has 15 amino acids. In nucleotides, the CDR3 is TGCGCCAGCAGCTTAGTGGGTACCGGGGCCAACGTCCTGACTTCC. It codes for CASSLVGTGANVLTS.

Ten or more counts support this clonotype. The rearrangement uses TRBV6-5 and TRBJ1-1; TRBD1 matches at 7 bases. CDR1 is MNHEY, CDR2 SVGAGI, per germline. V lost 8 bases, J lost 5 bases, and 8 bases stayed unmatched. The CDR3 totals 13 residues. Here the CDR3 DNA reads TGTGCCAGCCACGGGACAGAATGGACTGAAGCTTTCTTT. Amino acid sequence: CASHGTEWTEAFF.

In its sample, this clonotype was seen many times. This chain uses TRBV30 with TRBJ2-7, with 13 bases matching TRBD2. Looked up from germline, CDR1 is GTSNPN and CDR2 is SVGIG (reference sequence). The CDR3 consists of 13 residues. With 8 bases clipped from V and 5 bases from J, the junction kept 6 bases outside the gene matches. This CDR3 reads CALELAGGNEQYF. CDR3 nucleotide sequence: TGTGCCCTGGAACTAGCGGGAGGGAACGAGCAGTACTTC.

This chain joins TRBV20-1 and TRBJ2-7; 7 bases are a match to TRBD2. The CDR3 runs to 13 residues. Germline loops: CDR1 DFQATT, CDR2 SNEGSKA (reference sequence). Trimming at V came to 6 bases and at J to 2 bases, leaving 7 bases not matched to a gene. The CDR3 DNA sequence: TGCAGTGCCAGTTCTAGCGGAGCCTACGAGCAGTACTTC. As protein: CSASSSGAYEQYF.

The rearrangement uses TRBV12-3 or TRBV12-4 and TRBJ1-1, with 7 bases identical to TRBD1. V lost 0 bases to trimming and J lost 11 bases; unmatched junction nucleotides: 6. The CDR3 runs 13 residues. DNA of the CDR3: TGTGCCAGCAGTTTAGCACAGGGGTCCCGGGCTTTCTTT. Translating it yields CASSLAQGSRAFF.

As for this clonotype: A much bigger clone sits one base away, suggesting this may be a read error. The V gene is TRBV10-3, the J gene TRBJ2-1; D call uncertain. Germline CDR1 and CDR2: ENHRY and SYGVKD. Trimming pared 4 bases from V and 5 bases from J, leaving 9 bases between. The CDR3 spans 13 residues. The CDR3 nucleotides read TGTGCCATCAGTGTGTTAGCCAACAATGAGCAGTTCTTC. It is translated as CAISVLANNEQFF.

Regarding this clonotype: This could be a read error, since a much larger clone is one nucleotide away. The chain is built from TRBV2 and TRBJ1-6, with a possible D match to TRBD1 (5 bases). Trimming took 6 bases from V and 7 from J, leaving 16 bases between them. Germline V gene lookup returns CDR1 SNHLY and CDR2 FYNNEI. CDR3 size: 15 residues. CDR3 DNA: TGTGCCAGCAGCGCCCGGGGACCGCAAAATTCACCCCTCCACTTT. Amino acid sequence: CASSARGPQNSPLHF. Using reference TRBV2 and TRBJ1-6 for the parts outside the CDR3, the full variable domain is EPEVTQTPSHQVTQMGQEVILRCVPISNHLYFYWYRQILGQKVEFLVSFYNNEISEKSEIFDDQFSVERPDGSNFTLKIRSTKLEDSAMYFCASSARGPQNSPLHFGNGTRLTVT.

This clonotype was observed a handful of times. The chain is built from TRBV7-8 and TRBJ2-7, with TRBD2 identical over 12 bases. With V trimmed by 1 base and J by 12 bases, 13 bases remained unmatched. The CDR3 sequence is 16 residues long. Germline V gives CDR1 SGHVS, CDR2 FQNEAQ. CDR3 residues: CASSLGETSGSSRPYF. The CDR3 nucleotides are TGTGCCAGCAGCTTAGGAGAGACTAGCGGGAGCTCAAGGCCGTACTTC.